These T cell receptor beta chains were read from a single sample in a study of T cell responses to AZD1222 COVID-19 vaccine. Sequencing was performed with immunoSEQ multiplex PCR; in TCRdb, only in-frame clones are kept and a portion is missing. This sample has roughly 120,000 clones, with around 85% found just once. The sequenced sample was peripheral blood, obtained 28 days after the second AZD1222 dose. The receptors were gathered from an adult who received the AZD1222 COVID-19 vaccine. Both conserved end residues are part of each CDR3. The D gene is left open where the match is weak. Clone size is stated in some rows and not others, as once, few, many or a class when expanded.

size	D	J	V	CDR3	DNA
-	TRBD1	TRBJ2-7	TRBV7-2	CASSWQGASTEQYF	TGTGCCAGCAGCTGGCAGGGGGCTTCCACCGAGCAGTACTTC
-	-	TRBJ1-1	TRBV11-2	CASSLHELMNTEAFF	TGTGCCAGCAGCTTACATGAACTCATGAACACTGAAGCTTTCTTT
-	-	TRBJ1-3	TRBV28	CASSLPRQMSSGNTIYF	TGTGCCAGCAGTTTACCCAGACAGATGAGCTCTGGAAACACCATATATTTT
-	-	TRBJ1-4	TRBV3-1/TRBV3-2	CASSQDRLAANEKLFF	TGTGCCAGCAGCCAAGACAGGTTGGCAGCTAATGAAAAACTGTTTTTT
-	TRBD1	TRBJ1-2	TRBV28	CAGGTGGLGSYTF	TGTGCCGGAGGGACAGGGGGCCTGGGCAGCTACACCTTC
-	-	TRBJ1-1	TRBV18	CASSSPGTPNVNGEAFF	TGTGCCAGCTCGTCGCCAGGGACCCCAAACGTTAACGGTGAAGCTTTCTTT
-	-	TRBJ1-2	TRBV11-2	CASSLSGTWGGYTF	TGTGCCAGCAGCTTATCCGGGACATGGGGCGGCTACACCTTC
-	TRBD1	TRBJ2-7	TRBV5-4	CASSPYRTGFDEQYF	TGTGCCAGCAGCCCGTATCGGACAGGGTTTGACGAGCAGTACTTC
-	-	TRBJ2-2	TRBV7-3	CASSPTGLTGELFF	TGTGCCAGCAGCCCGACAGGATTGACCGGGGAGCTGTTTTTT
-	TRBD1	TRBJ1-1	TRBV7-2	CASSLYKGANTEAFF	TGTGCCAGCAGCTTATATAAGGGGGCGAACACTGAAGCTTTCTTT
-	-	TRBJ1-3	TRBV6-1	CASSGFGPPVPYTIYF	TGTGCCAGCAGTGGCTTTGGTCCGCCAGTCCCCTACACCATATATTTT
once	TRBD2	TRBJ2-3	TRBV4-2	CASSPQLAGRWDTQYF	TGTGCCAGCAGCCCACAACTAGCGGGTCGTTGGGATACGCAGTATTTT
-	-	TRBJ1-2	TRBV9	CASSARERRRGDYGYTF	TGTGCCAGCAGCGCCCGGGAGAGGCGACGTGGGGACTATGGCTACACCTTC
-	TRBD2	TRBJ2-7	TRBV11-2	CASSFSGTHEQYF	TGTGCCAGCAGCTTCAGCGGGACCCACGAGCAGTACTTC
-	-	TRBJ2-3	TRBV28	CASSLQIRDTQYF	TGTGCCAGCAGTTTACAAATCAGAGATACGCAGTATTTT
-	-	TRBJ2-6	TRBV7-2	CASSLESRRGSSGANVLTF	TGTGCCAGCAGCTTAGAGAGCCGGAGGGGGTCCTCTGGGGCCAACGTCCTGACTTTC
-	-	TRBJ2-5	TRBV10-1	CASSLDGNQETQYF	TGCGCCAGCAGCTTAGACGGGAACCAAGAGACCCAGTACTTC
few	TRBD1	TRBJ2-3	TRBV5-1	CASRARGRTDTQYF	TGCGCCAGCAGGGCCAGGGGGCGCACAGATACGCAGTATTTT
-	-	TRBJ2-1	TRBV30	CAWSPLADYNEQFF	TGTGCCTGGAGTCCTCTCGCGGATTACAATGAGCAGTTCTTC
once	-	TRBJ2-1	TRBV7-7	CASSSGLSSYNEQFF	TGTGCCAGCAGCTCGGGACTCAGCTCCTACAATGAGCAGTTCTTC
-	TRBD2	TRBJ2-5	TRBV3-1/TRBV3-2	CASSSSGGKETQYF	TGTGCCAGCTCGTCTAGCGGGGGGAAAGAGACCCAGTACTTC
-	-	TRBJ2-3	TRBV27	CASSSQTSTDTQYF	TGTGCCAGCAGTTCCCAAACTAGCACAGATACGCAGTATTTT
-	TRBD1	TRBJ1-4	TRBV28	CASRADRASGKLFF	TGTGCCAGCAGAGCAGACAGGGCCAGCGGGAAACTGTTTTTT
-	TRBD2	TRBJ2-7	TRBV4-3	CASSQAAGGTYEQYF	TGCGCCAGCAGCCAAGCGGCGGGGGGTACTTACGAGCAGTACTTC
-	TRBD1	TRBJ2-1	TRBV6-1	CASSEAGTVPLGEQFF	TGTGCCAGCAGTGAAGCTGGGACAGTGCCATTGGGTGAGCAGTTCTTC
-	-	TRBJ2-7	TRBV5-1	CASSASAYEQYF	TGCGCCAGCAGCGCTTCGGCCTACGAGCAGTACTTC
-	-	TRBJ1-5	TRBV30	CAWSARLMTGYHQPQHF	TGTGCCTGGAGTGCTCGGCTCATGACGGGATATCATCAGCCCCAGCATTTT
-	-	TRBJ1-3	TRBV4-3	CASSQDGVGNTIYF	TGCGCCAGCAGCCAAGATGGGGTGGGAAACACCATATATTTT
-	TRBD1	TRBJ2-5	TRBV7-3	CASSLHGTENQETQYF	TGTGCCAGCAGCTTACACGGGACAGAAAACCAAGAGACCCAGTACTTC
once	-	TRBJ1-5	TRBV5-6	CASSLQGIMNQPQHF	TGTGCCAGCAGCCTACAGGGAATCATGAATCAGCCCCAGCATTTT
-	-	TRBJ1-1	TRBV5-1	CASSLQGRDTEAFF	TGCGCCAGCAGCTTGCAGGGGCGAGACACTGAAGCTTTCTTT
-	-	TRBJ1-5	TRBV5-1	CASSPGHSNQPQHF	TGCGCCAGCAGCCCGGGACATAGCAATCAGCCCCAGCATTTT
-	-	TRBJ2-7	TRBV5-1	CASSLEQGGTYEQYF	TGCGCCAGCAGCTTGGAACAGGGTGGGACCTACGAGCAGTACTTC
-	TRBD1	TRBJ2-3	TRBV7-9	CASSSGQGAGDTQYF	TGTGCCAGCAGCTCGGGACAGGGGGCAGGAGATACGCAGTATTTT
-	-	TRBJ2-1	TRBV5-1	CASSLVGGSYNEQFF	TGCGCCAGCAGCTTAGTAGGGGGCTCCTACAATGAGCAGTTCTTC
-	-	TRBJ1-1	TRBV7-8	CASSLRGSVEAFF	TGTGCCAGCAGCTTAAGGGGTTCTGTTGAAGCTTTCTTT
-	-	TRBJ1-6	TRBV7-2	CASSPPGQSNSPLHF	TGTGCCAGCAGCCCCCCGGGACAATCAAATTCACCCCTCCACTTT
-	-	TRBJ2-5	TRBV6-5	CASSSAGPVETQYF	TGTGCCAGCAGTTCGGCAGGTCCCGTGGAGACCCAGTACTTC
-	-	TRBJ2-1	TRBV7-3	CASSPGSDSFNEQFF	TGTGCCAGCAGCCCAGGGTCGGACAGCTTCAATGAGCAGTTCTTC
-	TRBD2	TRBJ2-6	TRBV28	CASSPPGLAGASSSGANVLTF	TGTGCCAGCAGTCCGCCGGGACTAGCGGGGGCCTCGAGCTCTGGGGCCAACGTCCTGACTTTC
few	TRBD2	TRBJ2-3	TRBV10-3	CAINPSTSGGPGDTQYF	TGTGCCATCAACCCATCGACTAGCGGGGGGCCCGGAGATACGCAGTATTTT
-	TRBD1	TRBJ2-7	TRBV27	CASSWDSRYEQYF	TGTGCCAGCAGTTGGGACAGTCGCTACGAGCAGTACTTC
-	-	TRBJ2-2	TRBV6-1	CASSEGLAGELFF	TGTGCCAGCAGTGAAGGGTTGGCCGGGGAGCTGTTTTTT
-	TRBD2	TRBJ2-2	TRBV6-2/TRBV6-3	CASSYVRGGPDTGELFF	TGTGCCAGCAGTTACGTGCGGGGGGGCCCGGACACCGGGGAGCTGTTTTTT
-	TRBD1	TRBJ1-2	TRBV7-9	CASTSTGAEGYTF	TGTGCCAGCACCAGCACAGGGGCGGAAGGCTACACCTTC
many	-	TRBJ2-5	TRBV5-1	CASSGWNVEETQYF	TGCGCCAGCAGCGGGTGGAACGTCGAAGAGACCCAGTACTTC
medium-sized	TRBD1	TRBJ1-6	TRBV7-2	CASSLGGTGPFNSPLHF	TGTGCCAGCAGCTTAGGTGGGACAGGGCCCTTTAATTCACCCCTCCACTTT
once	TRBD2	TRBJ2-5	TRBV6-5	CASSKLAGVLETQYF	TGTGCCAGCAGTAAACTAGCGGGGGTTCTGGAGACCCAGTACTTC
-	TRBD1	TRBJ1-2	TRBV10-3	CAISLSETGQEGYTF	TGTGCCATCAGTCTAAGTGAGACAGGGCAGGAGGGCTACACCTTC
-	-	TRBJ2-7	TRBV7-6	CASSFLGREEDEQYF	TGTGCCAGCAGCTTTTTAGGCAGGGAGGAAGACGAGCAGTACTTC
-	-	TRBJ1-1	TRBV5-5	CASSLSADTEAFF	TGTGCCAGCAGCTTATCTGCGGACACTGAAGCTTTCTTT
-	-	TRBJ1-1	TRBV4-1	CASSHSTRGETEAFF	TGCGCCAGCAGCCATTCGACTCGAGGGGAGACTGAAGCTTTCTTT
-	-	TRBJ1-6	TRBV7-8	CASSHGQPYNSPLHF	TGTGCCAGCAGCCATGGACAGCCTTATAATTCACCCCTCCACTTT
-	-	TRBJ1-5	TRBV10-1	CASSEYGDSNQPQHF	TGCGCCAGCAGTGAGTACGGTGATAGCAATCAGCCCCAGCATTTT